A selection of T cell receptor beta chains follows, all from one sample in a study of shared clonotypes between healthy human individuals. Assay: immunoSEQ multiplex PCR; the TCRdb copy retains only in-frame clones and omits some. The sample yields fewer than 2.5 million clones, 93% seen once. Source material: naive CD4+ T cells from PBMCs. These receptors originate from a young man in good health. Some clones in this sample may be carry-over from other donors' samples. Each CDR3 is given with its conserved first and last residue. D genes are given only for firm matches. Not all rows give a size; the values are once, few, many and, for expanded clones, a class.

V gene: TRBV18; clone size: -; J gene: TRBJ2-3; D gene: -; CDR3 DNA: TGTGCCAACAAAATCAGTGCAGATACGCAGTATTTT; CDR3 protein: CANKISADTQYF
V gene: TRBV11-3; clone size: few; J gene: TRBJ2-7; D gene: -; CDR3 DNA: TGTGCCAGCAGCTTACGTCCCAATGGCCACGAGCAGTACTTC; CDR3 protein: CASSLRPNGHEQYF
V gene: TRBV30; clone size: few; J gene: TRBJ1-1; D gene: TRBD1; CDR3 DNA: TGTGCCTGGTCGGACAGGGGCACTGAAGCTTTCTTT; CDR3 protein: CAWSDRGTEAFF
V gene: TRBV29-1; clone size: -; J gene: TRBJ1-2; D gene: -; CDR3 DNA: TGCAGCGTTGAACGAGGGTTCTATGGCTACACCTTC; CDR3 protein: CSVERGFYGYTF
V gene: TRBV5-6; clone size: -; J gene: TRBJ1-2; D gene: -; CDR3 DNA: TGTGCCAGCGGACGGGAGGGCTATGGCTACACCTTC; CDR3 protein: CASGREGYGYTF
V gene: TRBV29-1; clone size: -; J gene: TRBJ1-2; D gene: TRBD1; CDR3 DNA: TGCAGCGTTGAAATATCCGGGACAGAAGGGTATGGCTACACCTTC; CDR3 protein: CSVEISGTEGYGYTF
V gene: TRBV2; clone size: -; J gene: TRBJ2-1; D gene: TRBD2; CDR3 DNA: TGTGCCAGCAGTGTTTTAGCGGGCTACAATGAGCAGTTCTTC; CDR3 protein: CASSVLAGYNEQFF
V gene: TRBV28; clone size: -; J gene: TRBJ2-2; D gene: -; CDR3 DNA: TGTGCCAGCAGCTCTAACACCGGGGAGCTGTTTTTT; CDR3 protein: CASSSNTGELFF
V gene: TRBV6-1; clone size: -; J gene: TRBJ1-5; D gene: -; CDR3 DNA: TGTGCCAGCAGTGAAGCGTTGGGACACTTTAGAAGCAATCAGCCCCAGCATTTT; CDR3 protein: CASSEALGHFRSNQPQHF
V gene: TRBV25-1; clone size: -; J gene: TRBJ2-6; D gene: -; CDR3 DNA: TGTGCCAGCAGTGAAAACAGCCCGGACTCTGGGGCCAACGTCCTGACTTTC; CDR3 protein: CASSENSPDSGANVLTF
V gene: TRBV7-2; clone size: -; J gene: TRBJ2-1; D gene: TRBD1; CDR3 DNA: TGTGCCAGCAGCCGAGGGCCGGCAGGGGGTAATGAGCAGTTCTTC; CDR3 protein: CASSRGPAGGNEQFF
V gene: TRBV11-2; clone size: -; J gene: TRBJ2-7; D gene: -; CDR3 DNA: TGTGCCAGCAGGGGACTGCTAACCACCTACGAGCAGTACTTC; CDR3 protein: CASRGLLTTYEQYF
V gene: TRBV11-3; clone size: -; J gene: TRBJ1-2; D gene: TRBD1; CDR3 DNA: TGTGCCAGCAGCTGGACAGGGTGGGACTATGGCTACACCTTC; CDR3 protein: CASSWTGWDYGYTF
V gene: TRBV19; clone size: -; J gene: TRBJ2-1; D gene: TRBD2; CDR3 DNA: TGTGCCAGTAGTCTTCTAGCGGGACGCTCCTACAATGAGCAGTTCTTC; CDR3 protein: CASSLLAGRSYNEQFF
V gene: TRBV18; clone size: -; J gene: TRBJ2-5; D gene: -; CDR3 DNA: TGTGCCAGCTCACCAAATGGGGTGAGAAAGACCCAGTACTTC; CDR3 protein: CASSPNGVRKTQYF
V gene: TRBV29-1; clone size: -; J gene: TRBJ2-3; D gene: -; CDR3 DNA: TGCAGCGTTGTAGGGATCTACCGCACAGATACGCAGTATTTT; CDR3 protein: CSVVGIYRTDTQYF
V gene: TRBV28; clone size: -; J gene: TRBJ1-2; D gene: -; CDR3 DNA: TGTGCCAGCAGTGCACGGACAGATGGCTACACCTTC; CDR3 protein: CASSARTDGYTF
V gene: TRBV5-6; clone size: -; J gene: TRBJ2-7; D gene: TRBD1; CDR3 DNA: TGTGCCAGCAGCGCGAGCCAGGGGGCGCGACCGCAGTACTTC; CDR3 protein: CASSASQGARPQYF
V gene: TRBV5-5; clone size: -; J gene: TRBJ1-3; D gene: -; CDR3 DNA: TGTGCCAGCAGCAATACCCGAGGAACTGGAAACACCATATATTTT; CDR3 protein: CASSNTRGTGNTIYF
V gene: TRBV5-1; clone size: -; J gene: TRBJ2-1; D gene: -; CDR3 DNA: TGCGCCAGCGGGAGGGGGGAAGGAGGGAATGAGCAGTTCTTC; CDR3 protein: CASGRGEGGNEQFF
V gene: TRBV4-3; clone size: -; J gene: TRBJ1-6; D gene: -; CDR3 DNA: TGCGCCAGCAGCCAAGAACATTGGACAGCAGGACAGAGCTCCTATAATTCACCCCTCCACTTT; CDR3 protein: CASSQEHWTAGQSSYNSPLHF
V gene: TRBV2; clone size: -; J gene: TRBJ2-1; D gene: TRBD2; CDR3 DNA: TGTGCCAGCAGCCGACTAGCGGGAGAGGGTGAGCAGTTCTTC; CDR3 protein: CASSRLAGEGEQFF
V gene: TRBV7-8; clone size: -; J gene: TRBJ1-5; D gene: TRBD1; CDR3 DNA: TGTGCCAGCAGCCCCGACAGGGTGTACAATCAGCCCCAGCATTTT; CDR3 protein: CASSPDRVYNQPQHF
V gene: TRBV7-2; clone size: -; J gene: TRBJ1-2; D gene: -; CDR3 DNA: TGTGCCAGCAGACGACAGGCAGCTAACTATGGCTACACCTTC; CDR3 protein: CASRRQAANYGYTF
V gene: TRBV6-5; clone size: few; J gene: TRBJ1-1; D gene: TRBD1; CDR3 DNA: TGTGCCAGCAGTTACCCAGGGGGTGAAGCTTTCTTT; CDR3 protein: CASSYPGGEAFF
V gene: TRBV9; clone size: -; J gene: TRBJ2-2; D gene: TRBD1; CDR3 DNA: TGTGCCAGCAGCCCTCCAGGCAGGGGGAACAGCCCCGGGGAGCTGTTTTTT; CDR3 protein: CASSPPGRGNSPGELFF
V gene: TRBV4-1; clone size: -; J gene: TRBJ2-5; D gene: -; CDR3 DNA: TGCGCCAGCAGCCAAGGAGTTGGGGGGAAAGAGACCCAGTACTTC; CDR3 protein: CASSQGVGGKETQYF
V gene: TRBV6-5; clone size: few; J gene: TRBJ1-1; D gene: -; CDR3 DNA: TGTGCCAGCAGTTACCCTCGGGGGGCTTACACTGAAGCTTTCTTT; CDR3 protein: CASSYPRGAYTEAFF
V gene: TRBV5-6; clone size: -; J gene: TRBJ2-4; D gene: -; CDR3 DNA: TGTGCCAGCAGCCCCTCTATCAAAGCAACAAAAAACATTCAGTACTTC; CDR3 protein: CASSPSIKATKNIQYF
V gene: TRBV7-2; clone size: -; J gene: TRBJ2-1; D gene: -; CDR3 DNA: TGTGCCAGCCCCTCGCAGGGTCGGTATGGTGAGCAGTTCTTC; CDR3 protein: CASPSQGRYGEQFF
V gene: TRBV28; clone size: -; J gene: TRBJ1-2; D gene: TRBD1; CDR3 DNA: TGTGCCAGTAGGACAGGTGGGCAGGGTGGCTACACCTTC; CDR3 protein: CASRTGGQGGYTF
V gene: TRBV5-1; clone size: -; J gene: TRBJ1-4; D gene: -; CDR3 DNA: TGCGCCAGCTCCCAAGGACACACATCGAAACTGTTTTTT; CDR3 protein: CASSQGHTSKLFF
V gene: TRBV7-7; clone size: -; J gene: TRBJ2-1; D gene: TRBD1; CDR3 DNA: TGTGCCAGCAGCCCCGGGACAGGGGAGTACAATGAGCAGTTCTTC; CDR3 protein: CASSPGTGEYNEQFF
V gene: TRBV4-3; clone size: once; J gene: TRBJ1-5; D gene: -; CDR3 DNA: TGCGCCAGCAGCCGGAACCCAGGGATTCAGCCCCAGCATTTT; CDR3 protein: CASSRNPGIQPQHF
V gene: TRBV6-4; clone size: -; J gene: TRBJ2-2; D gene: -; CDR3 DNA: TGTGCCAGCAATGGCGGGGAGCTGTTTTTT; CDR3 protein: CASNGGELFF
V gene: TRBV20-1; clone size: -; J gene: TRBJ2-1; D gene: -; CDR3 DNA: TGCAGTGCTAGGCGGCGGGATGAGCAGTTCTTC; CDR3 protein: CSARRRDEQFF
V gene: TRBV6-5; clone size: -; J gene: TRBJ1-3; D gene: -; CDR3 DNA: TGTGCCAGCAGTTACTTGCACAAGTTCGGAAACACCATATATTTT; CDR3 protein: CASSYLHKFGNTIYF
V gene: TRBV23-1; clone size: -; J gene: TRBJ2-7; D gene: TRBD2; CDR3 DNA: TGCGCCAGCAGTCAAGGGTCCCCCGGGAGGATTAGTTACGAGCAGTACTTC; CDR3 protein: CASSQGSPGRISYEQYF
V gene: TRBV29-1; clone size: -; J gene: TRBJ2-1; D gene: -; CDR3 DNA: TGCAGCGTTGAAGGCCAGGGCTACAATGAGCAGTTCTTC; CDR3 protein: CSVEGQGYNEQFF
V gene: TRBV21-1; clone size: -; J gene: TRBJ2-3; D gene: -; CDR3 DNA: TGTGCCAGCAGCAAACAACTAACAGGGCCAACAGATACGCAGTATTTT; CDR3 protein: CASSKQLTGPTDTQYF
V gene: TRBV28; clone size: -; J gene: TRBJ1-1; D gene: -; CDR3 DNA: TGTGCCAGCAGCCGGGGGAACCCGAACACTGAAGCTTTCTTT; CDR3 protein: CASSRGNPNTEAFF
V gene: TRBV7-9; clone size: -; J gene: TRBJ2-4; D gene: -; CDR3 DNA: TGTGCCAGCAGCAGCCCCTGGGAGCTAGCCAAAAACATTCAGTACTTC; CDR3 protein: CASSSPWELAKNIQYF
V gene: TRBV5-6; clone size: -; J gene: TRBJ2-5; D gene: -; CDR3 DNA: TGTGCCAGCAGCAACCCTCGAGGCGGTGTGGGTGAGACCCAGTACTTC; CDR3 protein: CASSNPRGGVGETQYF
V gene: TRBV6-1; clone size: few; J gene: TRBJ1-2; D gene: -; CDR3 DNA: TGTGCCAGCAGTGGTACAGCCCGACGCGGTTATGGCTACACCTTC; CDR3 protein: CASSGTARRGYGYTF
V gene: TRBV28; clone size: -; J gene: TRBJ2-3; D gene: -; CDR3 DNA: TGTGCCAGCAGTTTATATACAGTATTCACAGATACGCAGTATTTT; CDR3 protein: CASSLYTVFTDTQYF
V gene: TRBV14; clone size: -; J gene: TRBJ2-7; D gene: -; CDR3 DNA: TGTGCCAGCAGCCAAGATGACAGCCGGGGCCAGTACTTC; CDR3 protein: CASSQDDSRGQYF
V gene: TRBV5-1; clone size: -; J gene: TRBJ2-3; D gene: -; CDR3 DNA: TGCGCCAGCAGCTTGGTAGTAACAGATACGCAGTATTTT; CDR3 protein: CASSLVVTDTQYF
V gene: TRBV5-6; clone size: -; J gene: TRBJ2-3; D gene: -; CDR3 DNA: TGTGCCAGCAGCTTGCGACTCGGAGCAGATACGCAGTATTTT; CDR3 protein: CASSLRLGADTQYF
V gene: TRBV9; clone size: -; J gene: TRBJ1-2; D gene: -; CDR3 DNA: TGTGCCAGCAGCGTAGGGGACAATCGAGAAGGCTACACCTTC; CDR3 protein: CASSVGDNREGYTF
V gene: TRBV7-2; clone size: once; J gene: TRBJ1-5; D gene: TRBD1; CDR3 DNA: TGTGCCAGCAGCGTCCTGGGTCTGATGCAGGGGGATTGGCCCCAGCATTTT; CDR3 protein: CASSVLGLMQGDWPQHF
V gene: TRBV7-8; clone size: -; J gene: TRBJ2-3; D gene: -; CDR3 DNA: TGTGCCAGCAGCCCAATTACTACAGGCAGGGGAGGGACAGATACGCAGTATTTT; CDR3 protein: CASSPITTGRGGTDTQYF
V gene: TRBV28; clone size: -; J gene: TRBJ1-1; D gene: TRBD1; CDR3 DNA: TGTGCCAGCAGTGGGCGGGGGACAGGGGGTTTCACTGAAGCTTTCTTT; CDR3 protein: CASSGRGTGGFTEAFF
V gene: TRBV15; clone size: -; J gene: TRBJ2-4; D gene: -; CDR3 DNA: TGTGCCACCAGCAGAGAAAAAAACTCTCAAACGTGGAAGGACATTCAGTACTTC; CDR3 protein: CATSREKNSQTWKDIQYF